This TCR beta chain came from a study of T cell responses to AZD1222 COVID-19 vaccine. Study information: The study pooled second doses at about 4 or about 12 weeks. Overall study results and limits: The study reported that nearly half of spike-specific TCRs target unmutated variant regions.

Germline CDR1 LNHDA, CDR2 SQIVND (reference sequence). CDR3 length: 15 residues. On this clone: Its target is not known. One junction end does not reproduce the germline sequence, and a read error may be involved.

Assay used: immunoSEQ multiplex PCR; TCRdb lists only in-frame clones, some missing. Found here are around 89,000 clones, approximately 84% of them singletons; the top ten hold roughly a tenth. The sample here was peripheral blood, taken on day 0 of AZD1222 vaccination. The source of this sequence is an adult in good health. The chain carries TRBV19 and TRBJ2-7; TRBD2 aligns across 13 bases. This CDR3 is CASSNQGLAGNEQYF. Written as DNA, the CDR3 is TGTGCCAGCAGTAATCAGGGACTAGCGGGAAACGAGCAGTACTTC.